These 17 T cell receptor beta chains were sequenced from one sample in a study of graft-versus-host responses after intestinal transplantation. TCRdb's table, derived via immunoSEQ multiplex PCR, lists solely in-frame clones and lacks some. The sample gives 20,000 to 25,000 clones, 89% of which show up once; approximately 5% is in the top ten. The source was PBMCs, collected approximately 65 days after intestinal transplantation. These receptors all stem from a human patient who received an intestinal transplant, so some T cells may come from the graft donor.

This clone appeared once. This chain uses TRBV5-1 with TRBJ1-1, with D tentatively TRBD1 (6 bases). The CDR3 spans 15 residues. The V end was cut by 5 bases, the J end by 0 bases, with 14 bases between. The germline V gene has CDR1 SGHRS and CDR2 YFSETQ. The CDR3 loop reads CASSLAGVMNTEAFF. CDR3 bases: TGCGCCAGCAGTCTGGCAGGGGTCATGAACACTGAAGCTTTCTTT.

The rearrangement joins TRBV19 to TRBJ1-1, with no clear D. Trimming left V 3 bases short and J 5 bases short, with 4 bases between. In germline, CDR1 is LNHDA, CDR2 SQIVND (reference sequence). The CDR3 loop spans 11 amino acids. CDR3 residues: CASSMGTEAFF. CDR3 coding DNA: TGTGCCAGTAGTATGGGAACTGAAGCTTTCTTT. The variable domain in full, with the rest retrieved from reference TRBV19 and TRBJ1-1, is DGGITQSPKYLFRKEGQNVTLSCEQNLNHDAMYWYRQDPGQGLRLIYYSQIVNDFQKGDIAEGYSVSREKKESFPLTVTSAQKNPTAFYLCASSMGTEAFFGQGTRLTVV.

The CDR3 nucleotides read TGTGCCAGCAGAACACAGGCTTCCTACGAGCAGTACTTC. Its protein product is CASRTQASYEQYF. The J gene is TRBJ2-7, the V gene TRBV27; perhaps TRBD1 as D (5 bases). Deletions cut 6 bases from V and 1 base from J, with 10 bases between. The CDR3 is 13 residues long. Germline-derived CDR1 and CDR2 are MNHEY and SMNVEV (reference sequence).

The chain joins TRBV27 to TRBJ1-1; a possible D gene is TRBD1 (5 bases). The V end lost 7 bases, the J end lost 1 base, and 10 bases lay between the germline ends. This CDR3 spans 13 amino acids. Germline CDR1 reads MNHEY; CDR2 reads SMNVEV (reference sequence). The CDR3 sequence is CASTRGGNTEAFF. The DNA of the CDR3 is TGTGCCAGCACGCGGGGGGGGAACACTGAAGCTTTCTTT.

This chain joins TRBV4-1 and TRBJ1-2; D is unresolved. From germline, CDR1 is MGHRA and CDR2 YSYEKL. Trimming took 0 bases from V and 4 from J, leaving 12 bases between them. This CDR3 is built from 15 residues. The CDR3 region is CASSQEGEYGYGYTF. In DNA form, the CDR3 reads TGCGCCAGCAGCCAAGAGGGAGAATACGGCTATGGCTACACCTTC.

The chain employs TRBV11-2 and TRBJ2-1, with D maybe TRBD1 (5 bases). The CDR3 contains 14 residues. CDR1 and CDR2 (germline): SGHAT, FQNNGV. Trimming left V 7 bases short and J 3 bases short, with 13 bases between. The CDR3 DNA sequence: TGTGCCAGCACCCCGCCCGACAGCTACAATGAGCAGTTCTTC. Translating it yields CASTPPDSYNEQFF.

The chain links TRBV15 to TRBJ2-3; D is unclear. The V gene's germline CDR1 is LNHNV and CDR2 YYDKDF (reference sequence). The length of the CDR3 is 13 residues. V lost 4 bases to trimming and J lost 0 bases, with 5 bases between them. The CDR3 reads CATSTISTDTQYF. As DNA, the CDR3 is TGTGCCACCAGCACTATCAGCACAGATACGCAGTATTTT.

This clone was observed once. The chain links TRBV10-3 to TRBJ2-6; D is unclear. The CDR3 contains 15 residues. CDR1 is ENHRY, CDR2 SYGVKD, per germline. With 2 bases removed from V and 0 bases from J, the gap between germline ends came to 5 bases. The CDR3 sequence: CAISEGRSGANVLTF. CDR3 nucleotides: TGTGCCATCAGTGAGGGGCGCTCTGGGGCCAACGTCCTGACTTTC.

The genes are TRBV19 and TRBJ1-1; TRBD1 aligns across 7 bases. Germline values: CDR1 LNHDA, CDR2 SQIVND (reference sequence). The CDR3 has 17 amino acids. The V and J ends lost 5 bases and 0 bases, in that order; junction bases with no gene match: 12. CDR3 in amino acids: CASSWSRGRKMNTEAFF. The DNA for the CDR3 is TGTGCCAGTAGTTGGAGCAGGGGGAGAAAAATGAACACTGAAGCTTTCTTT.

This chain links TRBV15 with TRBJ1-6; no clear D gene. The CDR3 runs 15 residues. V lost 0 bases and J 6 bases, leaving 9 bases between the germline ends. In germline, CDR1 is LNHNV, CDR2 YYDKDF (reference sequence). The CDR3 nucleotides are TGTGCCACCAGCAGAGACGAACGGACTAATTCACCCCTCCACTTT. The encoded protein is CATSRDERTNSPLHF.

V gene TRBV15 combines with J gene TRBJ1-3, with a weak D call TRBD1 (5 bases). V was clipped by 1 base and J by 3 bases, with 16 bases between them. The CDR3 is made up of 17 amino acids. CDR1 and CDR2 from the germline V gene are LNHNV and YYDKDF (reference sequence). Here the CDR3 reads CATSRGGIRDGGNTIYF. The DNA for the CDR3 is TGTGCCACCAGCAGAGGAGGGATCAGGGACGGTGGAAACACCATATATTTT.

This clone has just one count. V usage is TRBV27 and J usage is TRBJ1-1; D is unclear. Per germline, CDR1 MNHEY and CDR2 SMNVEV (reference sequence). Trimming removed 5 bases from V and 2 bases from J, with 9 bases in between. CDR3 length equals 13 residues. CDR3 DNA: TGTGCCAGCAGTACAGAACTTAACACTGAAGCTTTCTTT. Its protein is CASSTELNTEAFF.

The V and J genes are TRBV2 and TRBJ2-5, with 8 bases aligning to TRBD1. Germline V gene data show CDR1 as SNHLY and CDR2 as FYNNEI. V was pared by 10 bases and J by 2 bases, with 6 bases of the junction left unmatched. CDR3 length: 13 amino acids. The CDR3 loop reads CATRDRRQETQYF. The CDR3 DNA sequence: TGTGCCACCCGGGACAGGCGTCAAGAGACCCAGTACTTC.

The chain carries TRBV13 and TRBJ1-1; tentative D call: TRBD1 (6 bases). V was clipped by 3 bases and J by 5 bases, with 10 bases between them. The germline CDR1 and CDR2 sequences are PRHDT and FYEKMQ (reference sequence). The CDR3 spans 13 residues. The CDR3, as DNA: TGTGCCAGCAGCTTCCAGGGGAGAACTGAAGCTTTCTTT. It is translated as CASSFQGRTEAFF.

The chain is built from TRBV11-3 and TRBJ1-2; D gene unclear. Per the germline V gene, CDR1 is SGHNT and CDR2 is YENEEA. Trimming shortened V by 1 base and J by 6 bases, and 6 bases separated the two germline ends. The CDR3 spans 12 residues. The CDR3 coding sequence is TGTGCCAGCAGCTTAGGTCGGGATGGCTACACCTTC. It codes for CASSLGRDGYTF.

The rearrangement links TRBV7-9 to TRBJ1-4; weak D call: TRBD1 (5 bases). CDR1 is SEHNR, CDR2 FQNEAQ, per germline (reference sequence). Between the trimmed V and J ends, which lost 6 bases and 4 bases, there was a span of 15 bases. The CDR3 loop spans 15 amino acids. CDR3 residues: CASSPQGSDNEKLFF. The DNA for the CDR3 is TGTGCCAGCAGTCCGCAGGGTTCGGATAATGAAAAACTGTTTTTT.

As DNA, the CDR3 is TGTGCCAGTAGTTCCCCGCCGACAGGATATAGCAATCAGCCCCAGCATTTT. As protein: CASSSPPTGYSNQPQHF. V and J are TRBV19 and TRBJ1-5; tentative D call: TRBD1 (6 bases). Germline CDR1 is LNHDA and CDR2 is SQIVND (reference sequence). Trimming cost V 5 bases and J 0 bases, with 17 bases left between them. The CDR3 consists of 17 residues.